This record concerns one TCR beta chain sequence. These data are taken from a study of T cell changes during pregnancy in multiple sclerosis. Assay used: immunoSEQ multiplex PCR; TCRdb lists only in-frame clones, some missing. In the table there are around 17,000 clones, 95% to 97% of which are singletons. The CDR3 covers 17 residues. V shed 3 bases, J shed 1 base, and the junction held 7 bases outside the gene matches. The germline V gene encodes CDR1 SGHKS and CDR2 YYEKEE (reference sequence). This material consisted of peripheral blood, taken in the third trimester of pregnancy. This sequence joins TRBV5-5 and TRBJ1-5, with 10 bases fitting TRBD1. The sequence was collected from a female donor with multiple sclerosis, enrolled in a pregnancy study. The DNA for the CDR3 is TGTGCCAGCAGCTCGACCGGGACAGGGGTGAGCAATCAGCCCCAGCATTTT. Amino acids: CASSSTGTGVSNQPQHF.